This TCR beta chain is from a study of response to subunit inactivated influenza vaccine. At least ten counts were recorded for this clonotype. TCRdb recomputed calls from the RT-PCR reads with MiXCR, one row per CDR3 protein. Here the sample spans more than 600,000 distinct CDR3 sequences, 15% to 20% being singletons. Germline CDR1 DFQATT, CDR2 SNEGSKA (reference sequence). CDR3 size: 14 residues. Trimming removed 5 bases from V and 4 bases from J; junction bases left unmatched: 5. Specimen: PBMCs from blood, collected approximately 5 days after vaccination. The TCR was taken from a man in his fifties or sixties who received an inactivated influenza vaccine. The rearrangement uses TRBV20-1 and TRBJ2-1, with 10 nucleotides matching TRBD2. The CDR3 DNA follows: TGCAGTGCTCCTAGCGGGAGTAAATACAATGAGCAGTTCTTC. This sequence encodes CSAPSGSKYNEQFF.